These 32 T cell receptor beta chains originate from one sample sequenced in a study of identical twins. From the 5' RACE reads, TCRdb called clonotypes with MiXCR, one entry per CDR3 protein. The table includes approximately 220,000 distinct CDR3 sequences, 7.5% detected once. These data were likewise used in another study, on yellow fever vaccine responses in identical twins.

The source material was CD8+ T cells sorted from blood. These receptors were obtained from a woman aged 18-29 years in good health.

This clonotype was counted only a few times. The chain carries TRBV5-1 and TRBJ1-2; 9 bases map to TRBD1. Germline V CDR1 and CDR2: SGHRS, YFSETQ. The CDR3 covers 13 residues. The ends lost 4 bases at V and 6 bases at J; junction bases unmatched: 4. CDR3 protein: CASSRDRGNGYTF. The CDR3 DNA reads as TGCGCCAGCAGCCGTGACAGGGGGAATGGCTACACCTTC.

The chain recombines TRBV12-3 or TRBV12-4 with TRBJ2-1; 8 nucleotides line up with TRBD2. The junction had 9 bases not matched to a gene; V was cut back by 7 bases and J by 7 bases. CDR3 length: 14 residues. The CDR3: CASNPPGGGNEQFF. CDR3 sequence (DNA): TGTGCCAGCAACCCCCCGGGCGGGGGGAATGAGCAGTTCTTC.

V gene TRBV20-1 combines with J gene TRBJ2-6; D is ambiguous. The CDR3 sequence is 11 residues long. V dropped 7 bases and J dropped 0 bases, with 1 base sitting between them. From germline, CDR1 is DFQATT and CDR2 SNEGSKA (reference sequence). The CDR3 protein is CSDSGANVLTF. The CDR3 coding sequence is TGCAGTGACTCTGGGGCCAACGTCCTGACTTTC.

There are many counts of this clonotype. The CDR3 spells CASSTLTTGGSYEQYF. The DNA of the CDR3 is TGTGCCAGCAGCACCCTGACGACAGGGGGTTCCTACGAGCAGTACTTC. The rearrangement joins TRBV27 to TRBJ2-7; 9 bases fit TRBD1. Germline V gene lookup returns CDR1 MNHEY and CDR2 SMNVEV (reference sequence). This CDR3 spans 16 amino acids. With 6 bases clipped from V and 1 base from J, the junction kept 10 bases outside the gene matches.

This clonotype was picked up many times. The chain employs TRBV7-2 and TRBJ2-1; a weak D match, TRBD2 (6 bases). V lost 4 bases to trimming and J lost 1 base, with 14 bases between them. The CDR3 is made up of 16 amino acids. CDR1 is SGHTA, CDR2 FQGNSA, per germline. CDR3 nucleotides: TGTGCCAGCAGCTCTAGACTGGGAGGTTCCTACAATGAGCAGTTCTTC. Its protein product is CASSSRLGGSYNEQFF.

The sample holds a few counts of this clonotype. J is TRBJ2-7 and V is TRBV2; possibly TRBD1 for D (6 bases). Trimming pared 5 bases from V and 5 bases from J, leaving 10 bases between. The CDR3 consists of 12 residues. Per the germline V gene, CDR1 is SNHLY and CDR2 is FYNNEI. The CDR3 DNA follows: TGTGCCAGCAGTAACAGGGTAAACGAGCAGTACGTC. It yields the protein CASSNRVNEQYV.

The chain combines TRBV6-2 or TRBV6-3 with TRBJ2-1, with D possibly being TRBD2 (5 bases). Germline values: CDR1 MNHEY, CDR2 SVGEGT. The CDR3 sequence is 14 residues long. Trimming pared 0 bases from V and 7 bases from J, leaving 10 bases between. In nucleotides, the CDR3 is TGTGCCAGCAGTTACTCGGACTTCACTAATGAGCAGTTCTTC. It encodes CASSYSDFTNEQFF.

This clonotype was seen many times. J is TRBJ2-1 and V is TRBV14; maybe TRBD2 (6 bases). CDR3 size: 15 residues. Trimming shortened V by 4 bases and J by 2 bases, and 12 bases separated the two germline ends. CDR1 is SGHDN, CDR2 FVKESK, per germline. CDR3 coding DNA: TGTGCCAGCAGCCGGCCGGGACTCCCCTACAATGAGCAGTTCTTC. Translated, it gives CASSRPGLPYNEQFF.

This clonotype was observed many times. V gene TRBV4-1 combines with J gene TRBJ2-1; D unclear. Germline V gene sequence: CDR1 MGHRA, CDR2 YSYEKL. This CDR3 contains 14 residues. Trimming removed 2 bases from V and 4 bases from J, with 9 bases in between. DNA for the CDR3: TGCGCCAGCAGCCAAAACCTGGGGTACAATGAGCAGTTCTTC. The encoded protein is CASSQNLGYNEQFF.

Many counts were recorded for this clonotype. The chain uses TRBV20-1 and TRBJ1-2; D gene unclear. The V and J ends lost 7 bases and 2 bases respectively, with 11 bases between them. The CDR3 length is 12 residues. CDR1 is DFQATT and CDR2 is SNEGSKA in the germline V gene (reference sequence). CDR3 sequence reads: CSGEAENYGYTF. Here the CDR3 DNA reads TGCAGTGGGGAGGCCGAGAACTATGGCTACACCTTC.

The rearrangement uses TRBV6-2 or TRBV6-3 and TRBJ2-5; 9 positions match TRBD1. The germline V gene has CDR1 MNHEY and CDR2 SVGEGT. V shed 5 bases and J 4 bases; nucleotides not matched to a gene: 11. This CDR3 is 16 amino acids long. CDR3 bases: TGTGCCAGCAGTCACTTCCGGGGACAGGGAGCAGAGACCCAGTACTTC. It encodes CASSHFRGQGAETQYF.

This clonotype has ten or more counts. The rearrangement links TRBV2 to TRBJ1-2; 7 bases line up with TRBD1. Germline V lookup: CDR1 SNHLY, CDR2 FYNNEI. The junction had 8 bases not matched to a gene; V was cut back by 6 bases and J by 4 bases. The CDR3 runs 14 residues. The CDR3 here is CASRPVTGFYGYTF. CDR3 in DNA: TGTGCCAGCAGGCCGGTGACAGGGTTCTATGGCTACACCTTC.

This clonotype has a count of ten or more. The chain employs TRBV7-9 and TRBJ1-1; a weak D match, TRBD1 (5 bases). The V end was cut by 1 base, the J end by 2 bases, with 8 bases between. This CDR3 contains 14 residues. Germline V CDR1 and CDR2: SEHNR, FQNEAQ (reference sequence). The chain's CDR3 is CASSLGGSNTEAFF. DNA of the CDR3: TGTGCCAGCAGCTTAGGGGGGAGTAACACTGAAGCTTTCTTT.

Details on this clonotype: A read error may be the cause here, since a much bigger clone is one base away. This chain connects TRBV12-3 or TRBV12-4 to TRBJ2-5; D ambiguous. The CDR3 covers 13 residues. V lost 2 bases and J 0 bases, leaving 4 bases between the germline ends. The CDR3 here is CASSLRYQETQYF. The CDR3 bases are TGTGCCAGCAGTTTAAGGTACCAAGAGACCCAGTACTTC.

This clonotype was found a few times. J is TRBJ1-2 and V is TRBV29-1, with 8 bases that match TRBD1. Germline V gene data show CDR1 as SQVTM and CDR2 as ANQGSEA. The trim removed 3 bases at V and 0 bases at J, leaving 6 bases unmatched. The CDR3 is 15 amino acids. Here the CDR3 DNA reads TGCAGCGTTGAGGCGACAGGGGCCGCTAACTATGGCTACACCTTC. Amino acid sequence: CSVEATGAANYGYTF. Using reference TRBV29-1 and TRBJ1-2 for the parts outside the CDR3, the full variable domain is SAVISQKPSRDICQRGTSLTIQCQVDSQVTMMFWYRQQPGQSLTLIATANQGSEATYESGFVIDKFPISRPNLTFSTLTVSNMSPEDSSIYLCSVEATGAANYGYTFGSGTRLTVV.

The table lists this clonotype with a few counts. V gene TRBV15 combines with J gene TRBJ2-5, with a weak D call TRBD2 (5 bases). Germline loops: CDR1 LNHNV, CDR2 YYDKDF (reference sequence). V was clipped by 3 bases and J by 4 bases, with 15 bases between them. The CDR3 length is 15 residues. Here the CDR3 reads CATSSNTDWSETQYF. Written as DNA, the CDR3 is TGTGCCACCAGCAGCAACACGGACTGGTCAGAGACCCAGTACTTC.

The genes are TRBV7-6 and TRBJ1-4; D is undetermined. Germline V CDR1 and CDR2: SGHVS, FNYEAQ. This CDR3 spans 15 amino acids. V was pared by 2 bases and J by 3 bases, with 10 bases between. Here the CDR3 DNA reads TGTGCCAGCAGCTTATCCCGGTTTCCTAATGAAAAACTGTTTTTT. Amino acid sequence: CASSLSRFPNEKLFF.

A few counts support this clonotype. The chain combines TRBV29-1 with TRBJ1-1; D ambiguous. The CDR3 is 12 amino acids. V lost 3 bases, J lost 4 bases, and 9 bases lay in between. Germline-derived CDR1 and CDR2 are SQVTM and ANQGSEA. CDR3 nucleotides: TGCAGCGTTGAGAGGGAGGGCACTGAAGCTTTCTTT. Its protein product is CSVEREGTEAFF.

This clonotype was seen a few times. This chain uses TRBV4-1 with TRBJ2-7; D call uncertain. The CDR3 covers 15 residues. The germline V gene encodes CDR1 MGHRA and CDR2 YSYEKL. Deletions cut 1 base from V and 0 bases from J, with 10 bases between. CDR3 amino acids: CASSQVGLTSYEQYF. The CDR3 DNA reads TGCGCCAGCAGCCAAGTTGGTCTCACCTCCTACGAGCAGTACTTC.

In this sample, this clonotype turned up many times. The CDR3 protein is CASSLESSTVYTQYF. The CDR3, as DNA: TGCGCCAGCAGCTTGGAATCGTCGACGGTTTATACGCAGTATTTT. J is TRBJ2-3 and V is TRBV5-1, with D unclear. There are 15 residues in the CDR3. Between the trimmed V and J ends, which lost 0 bases and 7 bases, there was a span of 15 bases. CDR1 is SGHRS and CDR2 is YFSETQ in the germline V gene.

The chain joins TRBV3-1 to TRBJ2-2; D gene uncertain. This CDR3 is 13 amino acids long. CDR1 is LGHDT, CDR2 YNNKEL, per germline (reference sequence). V lost 6 bases and J 10 bases, leaving 15 bases between the germline ends. The CDR3 nucleotides read TGTGCCAGCAGTAACCGGGCCGCCGTGGAGCTGTTTTTT. Amino acids: CASSNRAAVELFF.

This clonotype was seen only a few times. CDR3 residues: CASSLLGAKNIQYF. The CDR3 bases are TGTGCCAGCAGCCTCTTGGGAGCCAAAAACATTCAGTACTTC. The chain is built from TRBV7-8 and TRBJ2-4; D ambiguous. Germline V gene sequence: CDR1 SGHVS, CDR2 FQNEAQ. Deletions cut 5 bases from V and 0 bases from J, with 8 bases between. This CDR3 is built from 14 residues.

This clonotype was picked up many times. The chain joins TRBV20-1 to TRBJ2-7; TRBD1 is a possible D gene (5 bases). Looked up from germline, CDR1 is DFQATT and CDR2 is SNEGSKA (reference sequence). The V gene lost 3 bases and the J gene lost 0 bases, with 9 bases spanning the gap. The CDR3 loop spans 13 amino acids. The DNA for the CDR3 is TGCAGTGCTAGGGACACCAGCTCCTACGAGCAGTACTTC. Protein: CSARDTSSYEQYF.

This clonotype occurred a few times. This chain links TRBV5-1 with TRBJ2-2; 7 bases line up with TRBD1. V dropped 4 bases and J dropped 4; count of bases not matched to a gene: 10. Germline V gives CDR1 SGHRS, CDR2 YFSETQ. The CDR3 is made up of 16 amino acids. The CDR3 region has the DNA TGCGCCAGCAGCCTCCGGCTACAGGGGTCCACCGGGGAGCTGTTTTTT. Amino acids: CASSLRLQGSTGELFF.

This clonotype was counted a few times. The chain employs TRBV11-2 and TRBJ1-1; D remains ambiguous. The CDR3 consists of 14 residues. Trimming left V 6 bases short and J 2 bases short, with 13 bases between. Per the germline V gene, CDR1 is SGHAT and CDR2 is FQNNGV. DNA of the CDR3: TGTGCCAGCAGGCCGTCCCTGCGAAACACTGAAGCTTTCTTT. This sequence encodes CASRPSLRNTEAFF.

This clonotype was counted a few times. The chain couples TRBV5-5 to TRBJ1-1, with D uncertain. This CDR3 contains 13 residues. Trimming took off 5 bases at V and 4 bases at J, with 12 bases between the two ends. Per germline, CDR1 SGHKS and CDR2 YYEKEE (reference sequence). The CDR3 nucleotides are TGTGCCAGCAGACTAGGACCCGGCACTGAAGCTTTCTTT. This encodes CASRLGPGTEAFF.

This clonotype was recorded at least ten times. The V gene is TRBV2, the J gene TRBJ2-1; 11 bases map to TRBD1. Trimming at V came to 8 bases and at J to 3 bases, leaving 9 bases not matched to a gene. This CDR3 is 16 amino acids long. The germline gives CDR1 SNHLY, CDR2 FYNNEI. CDR3 bases: TGTGCCAGCGCTAAGTTGGGACAGGGGGTCTACAATGAGCAGTTCTTC. It specifies CASAKLGQGVYNEQFF.

The sample holds one count of this clonotype. The chain is built from TRBV6-1 and TRBJ2-2; possibly TRBD1 or TRBD2 for D (6 bases each). Germline V gene data show CDR1 as MNHNS and CDR2 as SASEGT. The CDR3 has 16 residues. V lost 6 bases to trimming and J lost 4 bases, with 18 bases between them. The CDR3 here is CASSTPSGAATGELFF. In DNA, the CDR3 is TGTGCCAGCAGCACGCCCTCGGGGGCCGCCACCGGGGAGCTGTTTTTT.

The chain carries TRBV4-2 and TRBJ2-7, with TRBD2 matching over 8 bases. CDR1 and CDR2 (germline): LGHNA, YNFKEQ. Trimming at V came to 1 base and at J to 1 base, leaving 3 bases not matched to a gene. The length of the CDR3 is 15 residues. In DNA form, the CDR3 reads TGTGCCAGCAGCCAAGGGAGCGGGAGATCCTACGAGCAGTACGTC. Its translation is CASSQGSGRSYEQYV.

This clonotype was observed many times. Here the CDR3 DNA reads TGTGCCAGCAGCTTGAGGACAGGGGTGGCAGATACGCAGTATTTT. This translates into CASSLRTGVADTQYF. The chain uses TRBV7-8 and TRBJ2-3; 9 nucleotides align to TRBD1. The V and J ends lost 3 bases and 4 bases, in that order; junction bases with no gene match: 5. The CDR3 is 15 residues long. The germline CDR1 and CDR2 sequences are SGHVS and FQNEAQ.

V gene TRBV4-1 combines with J gene TRBJ2-6; D remains ambiguous. There are 16 residues in the CDR3. The germline V and J ends were trimmed by 0 bases and 0 bases, with 6 bases remaining between them. The germline CDR1 and CDR2 sequences are MGHRA and YSYEKL. CDR3 residues: CASSQDFSSGANVLTF. DNA of the CDR3: TGCGCCAGCAGCCAAGATTTTAGCTCTGGGGCCAACGTCCTGACTTTC.

There are a few counts of this clonotype. V and J are TRBV7-9 and TRBJ1-2; 8 bases fit TRBD1. The V and J ends lost 1 base and 4 bases, in that order; junction bases with no gene match: 5. The CDR3 is made up of 15 amino acids. Germline CDR1 is SEHNR and CDR2 is FQNEAQ (reference sequence). The CDR3 loop reads CASSLVVGQGYGYTF. CDR3 coding DNA: TGTGCCAGCAGCTTAGTAGTCGGACAGGGCTATGGCTACACCTTC.